This T cell receptor (beta chain) was recovered during a study of cytomegalovirus exposure and HLA in healthy donors (dated by TCRdb to 2016 to 2017). Regarding the complete study: According to an earlier analysis of a few hundred of the donors, about 180 million T cells yielded 100 million or so unique TCR beta sequences and about 300 Gb of sequence data. An early release covering over 500 HLA-typed donors comprised about 290 gigabases of sequencing data and about 90 million unique TCR sequences. Among the roughly 400 genotyped donors, approximately 81% belonged to the genetic ancestry cluster associated with self-reported Caucasian donors. The study was designed to test whether signatures of past pathogen exposure could be identified by cataloging public T cell receptors. The study profiled the T cell repertoires of 500 to 800 subjects by immunosequencing and related them to cytomegalovirus serostatus. A separate validation cohort of approximately 120 different subjects was used in addition to the 666-subject first cohort. To predict cytomegalovirus infection status, the study brought together high-throughput TCR immunosequencing, statistical association of individual TCRs with disease status, and machine learning. In a later analysis, previously published TCR beta repertoires from about 670 donors were re-analyzed and high-resolution HLA genotyping was added so that TCR occurrence patterns could be studied. Rather than using new phenotypic data, the later analysis identified candidate immune exposures from TCR beta sequences and from how often those sequences occurred across donors. To decide whether each TCR beta V gene segment behaved as functional or pseudogenic, an earlier analysis of approximately 600 of the donors relied on high-throughput TCR beta sequencing. Donor age, sex, ethnicity and CMV serostatus were compiled alongside the repertoire data. A later genetic analysis used genome-wide SNP genotypes for 398 of the 666 donors, treating that subset as a discovery cohort. Every repertoire in the discovery cohort had been generated on one and the same sequencing platform. Class I and class II HLA loci were covered by the typing at four-digit resolution. The number of typed donors differed by locus: about 620-640 for A, B, C, DRB1 and DQB1; 500 to 550 for DQA1; some 610 for DPA1; and some 470 for DPB1. Roughly 5 DR-DQ haplotypes were treated as single units for association and clustering because of strong linkage in the cohort. Across 300 to 400 genotyped donors of the cohort, an average of approximately 200,000 unique TCR beta nucleotide sequences per donor were sequenced, and 15% to 20% of those sequences were non-productive.

Paper-wide results and their limitations: The cohort was sequenced for TCR beta chains only, and without alpha or paired-chain data the features that could be detected were limited. In vitro tests confirmed that a few of the cytomegalovirus-associated TCR beta chains recognize cytomegalovirus antigens. It was suggested by the authors that the approach could potentially be generalized to other disease states and immunological phenotypes. Because the 87-base-pair reads could not distinguish some IMGT-functional V segments, including TRBV6-2 and TRBV6-3, those segments were excluded. Because counts were too low, seventeen rarely observed V segments, including chromosome 9 orphons, were excluded from the earlier analysis of 587 of the donors. According to a later genetic analysis, donors in an Asian-associated ancestry cluster had fewer N-insertions in productive TCRs than the roughly 700-donor mean. In a later analysis, several top co-occurrence clusters were reported to appear linked to parvovirus B19, influenza, CMV and Epstein-Barr virus. According to a later analysis, most CMV-associated TCR beta chains appeared to be HLA-restricted, and the HLA associations seemed to be driven largely by CMV exposure. The study gave a list of about 160 TCR beta chains associated with cytomegalovirus. A further reported finding was that TCR beta sequences accurately predicted the HLA-A and HLA-B alleles for most subjects in the first cohort. A later genetic analysis associated a missense DCLRE1C variant with V-gene and J-gene trimming of TCR beta chains, and an independent cohort replicated the association. The presence/absence analyses assumed that sequencing depth was roughly uniform across donors, and that assumption may not be true. Because HLA typing was unavailable for some donors at each locus, only the typed subset was used in association tests. In a later analysis, HLA-associated TCR beta chains showed more clonal expansion and lower generation probabilities than non-associated chains that were equally common. In a later analysis, TCR association rates were found to vary across HLA loci, with the most associated TCRs seen for DRB1 alleles and the fewest for HLA-C alleles. For the cohort, immune exposure information was limited to CMV serostatus. A group of highly shared sequence variants was considered likely to be a technical artifact of the sequencing pipeline. In both the original and validation cohorts, the classifier was reported to diagnose cytomegalovirus status with high specificity and sensitivity. Most TCR sequences were observed very rarely across donors, whereas some public TCRs were present in many individuals. Specific HLA alleles were associated with 18,000 or so TCR beta sequences at a false discovery rate of 0.05 in a later analysis. Correlated functional status among segregating V segments might be attributable to linkage disequilibrium, but an unknown experimental factor could not be ruled out. An earlier analysis of approximately 500 of the donors showed that most TCR beta V segments appeared in productive rearrangements either about 87% or about 30% of the time, which broadly matched IMGT annotations. When HLA alleles, especially DR and DQ, strongly co-occurred, TCR associations were difficult to assign to individual alleles.

In total, roughly 670 healthy bone marrow donors made up the cohort. All cohort members were sampled while nominally healthy, although unrecorded immune exposures were likely present. The donor was CMV seronegative and belonged to the group of 352 seronegative cohort members. Each donor provided a peripheral blood sample, and peripheral blood mononuclear cells were used for TCR beta sequencing. Genomic DNA was extracted from the blood cell samples with the Qiagen DNeasy Blood Extraction Kit. CDR1 SGHVS and CDR2 FNYEAQ were looked up in the germline V gene. Trimming costs V 4 bases and J 7 bases, and their ends lie 10 bases apart. From cysteine to phenylalanine, the CDR3 is 13 amino acids long. Kept here is only the CDR3 DNA, which spans 39 bases and is read in frame from base 1. Library preparation employed the immunoSEQ multiplex PCR assay. A mixture of 60 forward primers for TCR Vbeta segments and 13 reverse primers for TCR Jbeta segments was used in the multiplex PCR. The CDR3 region of rearranged TCR beta genes was amplified from genomic DNA by a multiplex PCR assay. Amplified TCR beta libraries were sequenced as 87-base-pair reads on the Illumina HiSeq System. The paper's data handling went like this. A later analysis tallied around 82 million unique TCR beta chains across the 700 or so repertoires, and roughly 11 million of those chains were shared by two or more donors. To remove PCR and sequencing errors, raw reads were error-corrected and collapsed into unique sequences using a nearest-neighbor algorithm that merged closely related sequences. Alignment of CDR3 sequences to IMGT reference sequences was used to assign V, D and J gene segments. For a sequence to be retained, a match of at least six nucleotides to both a V gene segment and a J gene segment was required. Rearrangements were called productive when the CDR3 lacked stop codons and stayed in frame with V and J; all others were non-productive. CDR3 was defined by IMGT convention, running from the second conserved V-encoded cysteine to the conserved J-encoded phenylalanine. The earlier analysis of fewer than 700 of the donors excluded sequences that lacked an unambiguous match to a single V gene segment. In an earlier analysis of 587 of the donors, V segments were called functional above 56.7% productive rearrangements and were called segregating when the between-donor standard deviation exceeded 5%. To diagnose cytomegalovirus status from the catalog of TCR beta chain sequences, a statistical classification framework was built. V and J gene assignment, in a later analysis, came from comparing TCR nucleotide sequences with IMGT/GENE-DB human TR gene sequences. Using the TCRdist pipeline, a later analysis assigned CDR3 sequences along with most-parsimonious VDJ recombination scenarios. A later analysis defined each TCR beta chain by its CDR3 amino acid sequence plus V-gene family, and excluded reads lacking a unique V-gene family. In a later analysis, fewer than 650 highly shared, low-generation-probability nucleotide sequences were removed to address suspected cross-contamination and a sequencing artifact. In a later analysis, a clonal expansion index for each public chain was calculated from normalized within-repertoire ranks of inferred template counts. Generation probabilities in a later analysis came from a VDJ recombination model fitted to out-of-frame rearrangements, and those results were checked against IGoR. In a later analysis, hypergeometric tests were used to score TCR-TCR, TCR-HLA and TCR-CMV co-occurrence, with a repertoire-size bias correction applied to TCR pairs. To estimate false discovery rates, a later analysis permuted the HLA or CMV assignments 20 times. In a later analysis, co-occurring TCRs were grouped with DBSCAN, and TCRdist sequence similarity was added when clustering was performed within HLA-allele-positive subsets. Repertoires with fewer than 30,000 or more than 120,000 public chains were left out of co-occurrence clustering, as were several repertoires with anomalous nucleotide sharing. In its TCRdb copy, this immuneACCESS table keeps in-frame sequences only and misses some clones. Where compared with another copy, unresolved V genes explain less than half of these, and the others have no known cause. The V and J calls and the clone size are those of that table, but D and trimming were determined from the DNA. This sample has 85,000 to 100,000 clones in its table, and approximately 80% of those were observed once. The ten largest account for around 5% of the sample.

As for this clone: There is no known antigen for this receptor. No qualities accompany the bases; no much larger clone lies one base away.

The clonotype was recovered from a middle-aged woman in good health and CMV-seronegative. Sequencing input: PBMCs. The chain links TRBV7-6 with TRBJ1-4, with no confidently assigned D gene. The CDR3 protein: CASSYRTGEKLFF. DNA sequence: TGTGCCAGCAGCTACCGAACTGGTGAAAAACTGTTTTTT.